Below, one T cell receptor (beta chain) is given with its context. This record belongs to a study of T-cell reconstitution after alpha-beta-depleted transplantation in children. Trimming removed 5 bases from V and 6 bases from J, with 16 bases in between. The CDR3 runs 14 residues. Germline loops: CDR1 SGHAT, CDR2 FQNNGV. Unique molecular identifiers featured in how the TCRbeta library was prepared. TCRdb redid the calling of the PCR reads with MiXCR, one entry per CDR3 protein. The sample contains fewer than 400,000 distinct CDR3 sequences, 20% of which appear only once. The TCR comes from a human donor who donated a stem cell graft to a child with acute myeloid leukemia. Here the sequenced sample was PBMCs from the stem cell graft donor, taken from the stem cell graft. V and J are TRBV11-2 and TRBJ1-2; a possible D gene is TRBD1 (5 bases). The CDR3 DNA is TGTGCCAGCAGCGCCCGGGGCAGGGCCCATGGCTACACCTTC. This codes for CASSARGRAHGYTF.